The clone carrying this T cell receptor beta chain was counted between two and nine times. The antigen remains unidentified. The germline V and J ends were trimmed by 6 bases and 3 bases, with 14 bases remaining between them. The CDR3 runs 14 residues. With a duration under 2 months, the hyperthyroidism was newly diagnosed in patients aged 18 to 65. Clinicians diagnosed patients from clinical symptoms, serum thyroxine and TRAb, thyroid ultrasound and orbital computed tomography. TCR beta CDR3 sequences were amplified from RNA transcripts. First-round RT-PCR with HTBI primers amplified the TCR CDR3 region. TCRdb reprocessed the multiplex PCR reads with MiXCR, giving one entry per CDR3 protein. The table lists some 800,000 distinct CDR3 sequences, about 38% of them singletons. This sample was included in a study of T cells in Graves' hyperthyroidism and ophthalmopathy. Points from the study as a whole: Within blood appeared most thyroid clonotypes that had expanded above 0.001.

J is TRBJ1-1 and V is TRBV12-3 or TRBV12-4, with D perhaps TRBD1 (6 bases). Sample: blood. This clonotype originated in a man between 18 and 35 years old with Graves' hyperthyroidism. The CDR3 sequence: CASSLGGRYTEAFF. The CDR3 region has the DNA TGTGCCAGCAGCTTGGGGGGCAGGTACACTGAAGCTTTCTTT.